One and the same sample provided the 23 T cell receptor beta chains below, sequenced in a study of vaccination and CD4 T cells after COVID-19 (dated by TCRdb to between 2021 and 2023). Receptor libraries were prepared by PCR. This sample was sequenced with an Illumina iSeq 100. At the Johns Hopkins FTIC core, DNA from the cultured CD4+ T cells underwent TCR sequencing with the Oncomine TCR Beta short-read assay. The public reads were quality trimmed at Q25 with fastp and then assembled into clones with MiXCR by TCRdb, keeping productive beta chains. Rows matching on CDR3 protein sequence are summarized as one entry with the most common DNA and genes. The table for this sample lists 20,000 to 25,000 distinct CDR3 sequences; approximately 50% of them were counted only once. The ten top clones hold roughly 8.9% of the sample. What the treatment or condition label conveys for this sample: roughly 10-day PBMC culture with coronavirus spike peptide pools or control peptides (ViraFEST assay).

Their cognate antigens are unknown. The sample comprised CD4+ T cells from blood, cultured in vitro. The receptor set was obtained from a human donor who had recovered from COVID-19.

The gene calls are TRBV30 and TRBJ2-3; D might be TRBD2 (5 bases). The CDR3 totals 13 residues. V lost 5 bases, J lost 0 bases, and 9 bases lay in between. Germline V CDR1 and CDR2: GTSNPN, SVGIG (reference sequence). CDR3 protein: CAWLPGSTDTQYF. CDR3 sequence (DNA): TGTGCCTGGTTGCCGGGGAGCACAGATACGCAGTATTTT.

In this sample, this clonotype turned up a few times. This rearrangement joins TRBV6-1 to TRBJ1-2; no firm D call. CDR1 is MNHNS and CDR2 is SASEGT in the germline V gene. The V end lost 2 bases, the J end lost 1 base, and 8 bases lay between the germline ends. The CDR3 covers 14 residues. The CDR3 loop is CASSEMTVNYGYTF. CDR3 coding DNA: TGTGCCAGCAGTGAAATGACGGTTAACTATGGCTACACCTTC.

This clonotype was observed a handful of times. The chain recombines TRBV6-2 or TRBV6-3 with TRBJ1-2; no firm D call. Trimming pared 8 bases from V and 0 bases from J, leaving 4 bases between. Germline V gene data show CDR1 as MNHEY and CDR2 as SVGEGT. This CDR3 contains 11 residues. This CDR3 is CASGTNYGYTF. The DNA for the CDR3 is TGTGCCAGCGGTACTAACTATGGCTACACCTTC.

This clonotype is a singleton in its sample. The chain employs TRBV28 and TRBJ2-7; the D call may be TRBD1 or TRBD2 (5 bases each). This CDR3 region has 15 residues. The germline V gene encodes CDR1 MDHEN and CDR2 SYDVKM. Trimming removed 5 bases at V and 0 bases at J, with 14 bases between. CDR3 bases: TGTGCCAGCAGTGCCCCCCGAGGGGCCTCCTACGAGCAGTACTTC. Its translation is CASSAPRGASYEQYF.

The chain uses TRBV6-5 and TRBJ2-7; 9 bases line up with TRBD2. Germline values: CDR1 MNHEY, CDR2 SVGAGI. V lost 4 bases, J lost 5 bases, and 9 bases stayed unmatched. This CDR3 has 15 residues. This chain's CDR3 is CASSSGASGKNEQYF. CDR3 in DNA: TGTGCCAGCAGTTCCGGAGCTAGCGGGAAGAACGAGCAGTACTTC.

The rearrangement joins TRBV7-9 to TRBJ2-1, with TRBD2 as a possible D gene (5 bases). This CDR3 region has 11 residues. The germline V and J ends were trimmed by 4 bases and 8 bases, with 6 bases remaining between them. CDR1 and CDR2 (germline): SEHNR, FQNEAQ (reference sequence). The CDR3 DNA reads TGTGCCAGCAGCTGGCGGGATGAGCAGTTCTTC. Translating it yields CASSWRDEQFF.

The gene calls are TRBV27 and TRBJ2-5; TRBD2 aligns across 10 bases. J lost 5 bases, V lost 4 bases, and 13 bases had no gene match. CDR1 MNHEY and CDR2 SMNVEV come from the germline V gene (reference sequence). The CDR3 has 17 amino acids. In DNA, the CDR3 is TGTGCCAGCAGTTCCGTAATGGCGGGAGCGGGAGGGGAGACCCAGTACTTC. It specifies CASSSVMAGAGGETQYF.

This clonotype was found once. The V call is TRBV25-1, the J call TRBJ2-5, with 8 bases fitting TRBD1. This CDR3 is 16 amino acids long. Per germline, CDR1 MGHDK and CDR2 SYGVNS. V was pared by 3 bases and J by 4 bases, with 10 bases of the junction left unmatched. The CDR3 nucleotides are TGTGCCAGCAGTGATTACTTAGGACAGGGAAGAGAGACCCAGTACTTC. Translated: CASSDYLGQGRETQYF. Variable domain in full (rest from reference TRBV25-1 and TRBJ2-5): EADIYQTPRYLVIGTGKKITLECSQTMGHDKMYWYQQDPGMELHLIHYSYGVNSTEKGDLSSESTVSRIRTEHFPLTLESARPSHTSQYLCASSDYLGQGRETQYFGPGTRLLVL.

CDR3 amino acids: CASSRGRFAFF. The CDR3 nucleotides are TGTGCCAGCAGCAGGGGGCGTTTTGCTTTCTTT. The chain joins TRBV2 to TRBJ1-1; 8 bases are a match to TRBD1. This CDR3 comprises 11 residues. V lost 6 bases and J lost 11; bases outside the gene matches: 5. Germline V gives CDR1 SNHLY, CDR2 FYNNEI.

The genes are TRBV11-2 and TRBJ2-7; D not resolved. CDR1 and CDR2 from the germline V gene are SGHAT and FQNNGV. Trimming left V 2 bases short and J 4 bases short, with 6 bases between. The CDR3 extends over 12 amino acids. The CDR3 nucleotides read TGTGCCAGCAGCTTAAGTGGGTACGAGCAGTACTTC. Translated, it gives CASSLSGYEQYF.

This clonotype has just a few counts. This sequence joins TRBV7-2 and TRBJ1-6; the D is unclear. The CDR3 consists of 17 residues. Germline values: CDR1 SGHTA, CDR2 FQGNSA. V lost 4 bases and J lost 5, with 18 bases in between. In DNA, the CDR3 is TGTGCCAGCAGCTCTGAGACCCGCTCGGATGATAATTCACCCCTCCACTTT. Amino acid sequence: CASSSETRSDDNSPLHF.

The CDR3 DNA sequence: TGTGCCAGCAGTGACCTCCCCGGCAATCAGCCCCAGCATTTT. Translating gives CASSDLPGNQPQHF. This chain links TRBV6-1 with TRBJ1-5, with D uncertain. The germline CDR1 and CDR2 sequences are MNHNS and SASEGT. The CDR3 extends over 14 amino acids. V lost 3 bases to trimming and J lost 2 bases, with 8 bases between them.

The chain couples TRBV20-1 to TRBJ1-2, with D possibly matching TRBD1 (5 bases). Per the germline V gene, CDR1 is DFQATT and CDR2 is SNEGSKA (reference sequence). V lost 5 bases to trimming and J lost 5 bases, with 15 bases between them. The CDR3 contains 13 residues. The DNA of the CDR3 is TGCAGTGCTCGGCAGGGCGCGGATTATGGCTACACCTTC. Its protein is CSARQGADYGYTF.

J is TRBJ2-1 and V is TRBV27, with D perhaps being TRBD1 or TRBD2 (5 bases each). The length of the CDR3 is 16 residues. V was pared by 5 bases and J by 0 bases, with 14 bases between. CDR1 and CDR2 from the germline V gene are MNHEY and SMNVEV (reference sequence). The CDR3 DNA follows: TGTGCCAGCAGTCCCCGAGGGACCTACTCCTACAATGAGCAGTTCTTC. It specifies CASSPRGTYSYNEQFF.

This sequence joins TRBV6-5 and TRBJ1-5; TRBD1 might be the D (6 bases). V lost 4 bases and J lost 5, with 12 bases in between. This CDR3 region has 14 residues. Looked up from germline, CDR1 is MNHEY and CDR2 is SVGAGI. CDR3 in DNA: TGTGCCAGCAGTTCCGCACAGGGTGATCAGCCCCAGCATTTT. The encoded protein is CASSSAQGDQPQHF.

By its share, this clonotype is large. The CDR3 spells CASSADRGRSEQYF. The CDR3 nucleotides read TGTGCCAGTAGTGCCGACAGGGGGCGAAGCGAGCAGTACTTC. The chain couples TRBV19 to TRBJ2-7, with 10 bases fitting TRBD1. The CDR3 totals 14 residues. After removal of 5 bases from V and 6 bases from J, the junction contained 7 bases not matched to a gene. The germline gives CDR1 LNHDA, CDR2 SQIVND (reference sequence).

The V and J genes are TRBV7-9 and TRBJ2-7; D unresolved. Germline values: CDR1 SEHNR, CDR2 FQNEAQ (reference sequence). V lost 2 bases, J lost 4 bases, and 12 bases lay in between. The CDR3 covers 14 residues. CDR3 in amino acids: CASSLWGAGYEQYF. CDR3 in DNA: TGTGCCAGCAGCTTATGGGGTGCTGGGTACGAGCAGTACTTC.

The V and J genes are TRBV7-2 and TRBJ1-2; tentative D call: TRBD1 (5 bases). CDR1 is SGHTA, CDR2 FQGNSA, per germline. The CDR3 is made up of 16 amino acids. Deletions cut 2 bases from V and 4 bases from J, with 17 bases between. CDR3 DNA sequence: TGTGCCAGCAGCTTACAAGGGGCCTCCCCCCTCTATGGCTACACCTTC. Translating gives CASSLQGASPLYGYTF.

V usage is TRBV28 and J usage is TRBJ1-2; TRBD1 might be the D (5 bases). Trimming removed 8 bases from V and 4 bases from J, with 14 bases in between. The CDR3 sequence is 13 residues long. Germline-derived CDR1 and CDR2 are MDHEN and SYDVKM. The CDR3 is CASSINGGYGYTF. CDR3 bases: TGTGCCAGCTCTATAAACGGGGGCTATGGCTACACCTTC.

This chain connects TRBV28 to TRBJ1-4; no definite D call. The V end was cut by 5 bases, the J end by 4 bases, with 23 bases between. Per the germline V gene, CDR1 is MDHEN and CDR2 is SYDVKM. The length of the CDR3 is 18 residues. CDR3 bases: TGTGCCAGCAGTCATATCGCCCCCAGGACGGACCTTAATGAAAAACTGTTTTTT. Amino acid sequence: CASSHIAPRTDLNEKLFF.

The V gene is TRBV7-9, the J gene TRBJ1-1, with D possibly matching TRBD1 (6 bases). Trimming pared 0 bases from V and 0 bases from J, leaving 14 bases between. The CDR3 runs to 17 residues. Germline CDR1 SEHNR, CDR2 FQNEAQ (reference sequence). The CDR3 protein is CASSLARDNPLNTEAFF. CDR3 in DNA: TGTGCCAGCAGCTTAGCCCGGGACAACCCTTTGAACACTGAAGCTTTCTTT.

V usage is TRBV6-1 and J usage is TRBJ1-4, with 8 bases that match TRBD1. Unmatched junction bases numbered 8, after V lost 5 bases and J lost 6 bases. This CDR3 is built from 15 residues. The germline CDR1 and CDR2 sequences are MNHNS and SASEGT. The CDR3 nucleotides read TGTGCCAGCAGTCCCGCTGTACAGGGGGATGAAAAACTGTTTTTT. Protein: CASSPAVQGDEKLFF.

This clonotype occurred a few times. The chain recombines TRBV6-5 with TRBJ1-6, with 10 bases matching TRBD1. V lost 4 bases, J lost 7 bases, and 7 bases stayed unmatched. The CDR3 length is 16 residues. Germline V gives CDR1 MNHEY, CDR2 SVGAGI. The DNA of the CDR3 is TGTGCCAGCAGTTCCTTGGACAGGGGGAAGAATTCACCCCTCCACTTT. Translated, it gives CASSSLDRGKNSPLHF.